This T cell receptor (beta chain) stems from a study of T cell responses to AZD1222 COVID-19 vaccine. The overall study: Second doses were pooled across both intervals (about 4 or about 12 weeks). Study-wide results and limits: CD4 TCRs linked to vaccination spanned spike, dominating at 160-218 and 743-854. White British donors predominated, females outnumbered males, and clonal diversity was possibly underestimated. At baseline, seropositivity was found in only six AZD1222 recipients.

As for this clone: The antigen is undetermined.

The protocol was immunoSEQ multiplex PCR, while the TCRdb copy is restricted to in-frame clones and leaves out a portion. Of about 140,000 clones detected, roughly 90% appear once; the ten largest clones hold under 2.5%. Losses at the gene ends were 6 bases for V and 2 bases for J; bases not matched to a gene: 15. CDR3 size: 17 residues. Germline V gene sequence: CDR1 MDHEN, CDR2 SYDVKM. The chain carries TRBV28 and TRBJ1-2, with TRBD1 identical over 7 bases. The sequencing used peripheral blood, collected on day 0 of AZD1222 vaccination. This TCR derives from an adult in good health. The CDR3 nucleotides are TGTGCCAGCAGCCACCCATACACTCAAGGGGGCAACTATGGCTACACCTTC. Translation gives CASSHPYTQGGNYGYTF.